The 17 T cell receptor beta chains below all came from one sample that was sequenced in a study of blood T cell repertoires in COVID-19. Using immunoSEQ multiplex PCR, the repertoire was profiled, and TCRdb retains in-frame clones only, with some absent. This sample has about 250,000 clones, with around 88% found just once. The sequencing sample was made of peripheral blood. The receptors derive from a man at least 80 years old with acute or convalescent COVID-19.

This sequence joins TRBV28 and TRBJ2-5; D gene uncertain. V was shortened by 4 bases and J by 5 bases, with 8 bases between the two germline ends. There are 12 residues in the CDR3. Germline-derived CDR1 and CDR2 are MDHEN and SYDVKM. CDR3 residues: CASSSSSETQYF. CDR3 in DNA: TGTGCCAGCAGTTCCTCCTCGGAGACCCAGTACTTC.

J is TRBJ2-7 and V is TRBV29-1, with 8 bases identical to TRBD1. The CDR3 length is 12 residues. The germline V gene encodes CDR1 SQVTM and CDR2 ANQGSEA. Trimming removed 3 bases from V and 7 bases from J; junction bases left unmatched: 5. The CDR3 sequence is CSVDQGAREQYF. As DNA, the CDR3 is TGCAGCGTTGATCAGGGGGCAAGGGAGCAGTACTTC.

The genes are TRBV29-1 and TRBJ1-1, with D perhaps matching TRBD1 (5 bases). V lost 4 bases and J 1 base, leaving 10 bases between the germline ends. This CDR3 comprises 13 residues. Germline V gene lookup returns CDR1 SQVTM and CDR2 ANQGSEA. CDR3 loop: CSVGRGANTEAFF. The CDR3 DNA is TGCAGCGTTGGAAGGGGCGCGAACACTGAAGCTTTCTTT. The variable domain in full, completed from reference TRBV29-1 and TRBJ1-1, reads SAVISQKPSRDICQRGTSLTIQCQVDSQVTMMFWYRQQPGQSLTLIATANQGSEATYESGFVIDKFPISRPNLTFSTLTVSNMSPEDSSIYLCSVGRGANTEAFFGQGTRLTVV.

The chain links TRBV27 to TRBJ2-7; no clear D gene. V shed 2 bases and J shed 1 base, with 9 bases lying between them. Germline assignment: CDR1 MNHEY and CDR2 SMNVEV (reference sequence). The CDR3 contains 14 residues. Here the CDR3 DNA reads TGTGCCAGCAGTTTAGAGGCTGTTTCCTACGAGCAGTACTTC. Translation gives CASSLEAVSYEQYF.

The chain joins TRBV7-8 to TRBJ1-1; 7 nucleotides match TRBD1. Germline trimming cut 5 bases from V and 1 base from J; bases unmatched to any gene: 4. Germline lookup yields CDR1 SGHVS and CDR2 FQNEAQ. The CDR3 has 14 amino acids. The CDR3 reads CASSIGTANTEAFF. The CDR3 DNA reads TGTGCCAGCAGCATAGGGACAGCGAACACTGAAGCTTTCTTT.

This clone appeared a single time. Distinct nucleotide sequences in the sample also encode this CDR3. V usage is TRBV28 and J usage is TRBJ2-7, with D possibly matching TRBD2 (6 bases). CDR1 and CDR2 from the germline V gene are MDHEN and SYDVKM. Trimming took off 2 bases at V and 3 bases at J, with 8 bases between the two ends. The CDR3 totals 13 residues. CDR3 DNA sequence: TGTGCCAGCAGTTTAGGGACTCGCTACGAGCAGTACTTC. It translates to CASSLGTRYEQYF.

V and J are TRBV28 and TRBJ2-7; TRBD2 matches 10 bases. The CDR3 is made up of 17 amino acids. The V gene end was trimmed by 8 bases and the J gene end by 2 bases; junction bases not matched to a gene: 15. In germline, CDR1 is MDHEN, CDR2 SYDVKM. The CDR3: CASDSSGGARRTYEQYF. CDR3 in DNA: TGTGCCAGCGATTCCAGCGGGGGGGCGCGGCGTACCTACGAGCAGTACTTC.

The V and J genes are TRBV5-5 and TRBJ1-5; TRBD1 matches at 8 bases. This CDR3 contains 16 residues. Trimming took 3 bases from V and 4 from J; bases not matched to a gene: 9. Germline assignment: CDR1 SGHKS and CDR2 YYEKEE (reference sequence). CDR3 in DNA: TGTGCCAGCAGCTATAGCAGACAGGGGATGAATCAGCCCCAGCATTTT. Translating it yields CASSYSRQGMNQPQHF.

This clone turned up a few times. The chain recombines TRBV5-1 with TRBJ2-2, with unresolved D. V shed 0 bases and J shed 6 bases, with 9 bases lying between them. CDR3 length equals 14 residues. Germline CDR1 and CDR2: SGHRS and YFSETQ. Written as DNA, the CDR3 is TGCGCCAGCAGCTTGGTTCAGACATCCGGGGAGCTGTTTTTT. As protein: CASSLVQTSGELFF.

This clone has just a few counts. The rearrangement joins TRBV5-1 to TRBJ1-6; the match to TRBD1 covers 7 bases. V was clipped by 5 bases and J by 7 bases; unmatched bases: 6. CDR3 length equals 14 residues. The germline gives CDR1 SGHRS, CDR2 YFSETQ. CDR3 DNA sequence: TGCGCCAGCAGGGAGACAGGGAGCAATTCACCCCTCCACTTT. It encodes CASRETGSNSPLHF.

The chain links TRBV19 to TRBJ2-2, with 7 bases aligning to TRBD2. Looked up from germline, CDR1 is LNHDA and CDR2 is SQIVND (reference sequence). This CDR3 comprises 15 residues. The ends lost 3 bases at V and 0 bases at J; junction bases unmatched: 1. The CDR3 DNA follows: TGTGCCAGTAGTATGGGAGGGGCGAACACCGGGGAGCTGTTTTTT. Encoded protein: CASSMGGANTGELFF.

This clone was counted many times. The chain employs TRBV28 and TRBJ1-4; 10 bases agree with TRBD1. Unmatched junction bases numbered 12, after V lost 8 bases and J lost 3 bases. Germline CDR1 is MDHEN and CDR2 is SYDVKM. The CDR3 totals 17 residues. This CDR3 reads CASSPATGGRANEKLFF. The DNA of the CDR3 is TGTGCCAGCTCTCCGGCGACAGGGGGCAGGGCTAATGAAAAACTGTTTTTT.

This chain uses TRBV21-1 with TRBJ1-6; the DNA was not used to check the table's D call, TRBD1. TRBV21-1 is deemed a pseudogene. CDR3 size: 15 residues. The CDR3 loop is CASIKRTPWSPPLHF. The CDR3 bases are TGTGCCAGCATCAAGAGGACACCCTGGAGTCCACCCCTCCACTTT.

This chain links TRBV10-3 with TRBJ1-2, with 7 nucleotides matching TRBD1. V shed 7 bases and J 4 bases; nucleotides not matched to a gene: 3. CDR3 length: 12 residues. The germline CDR1 and CDR2 sequences are ENHRY and SYGVKD. The CDR3 spells CAINRDSYGYTF. The CDR3 region has the DNA TGTGCCATCAACCGGGACAGCTATGGCTACACCTTC.

With regard to this clone: Other nucleotide sequences from this sample produce the same CDR3. The chain has TRBV5-1 and TRBJ2-5, with 7 bases aligning to TRBD2. Trimming at V came to 0 bases and at J to 5 bases, leaving 4 bases not matched to a gene. The CDR3 extends over 14 amino acids. Germline assignment: CDR1 SGHRS and CDR2 YFSETQ. CDR3 amino acids: CASSLAAGEETQYF. The CDR3, as DNA: TGCGCCAGCAGCTTGGCGGCGGGAGAGGAGACCCAGTACTTC.

This clone was counted a single time. This chain connects TRBV18 to TRBJ2-1; D call uncertain. Germline assignment: CDR1 KGHSH and CDR2 LQKENI. The CDR3 is 16 residues long. The V end was cut by 3 bases, the J end by 0 bases, with 12 bases between. DNA for the CDR3: TGTGCCAGCTCACCTGGAGACCCGAGCTCCTACAATGAGCAGTTCTTC. Translation gives CASSPGDPSSYNEQFF.

The chain uses TRBV7-2 and TRBJ2-5; D call uncertain. V was cut by 6 bases and J by 1 base, with 18 bases left in between. Germline loops: CDR1 SGHTA, CDR2 FQGNSA. The CDR3 has 16 amino acids. CDR3 in DNA: TGTGCCAGCAGTTCCGTGGCGGCTAGAGGCCAAGAGACCCAGTACTTC. Translated, it gives CASSSVAARGQETQYF.